The 16 T cell receptor beta chains below all came from one sample that was sequenced in a study of T cell responses to AZD1222 COVID-19 vaccine. Profiled with immunoSEQ multiplex PCR; TCRdb holds only in-frame clones, not every one. The sample lists 90,000 to 150,000 clones, about nine tenths occurring once. Material: peripheral blood, obtained 28 days after the second AZD1222 dose. All receptors come from an adult who received the AZD1222 COVID-19 vaccine.

The rearrangement joins TRBV6-6 to TRBJ1-4; possibly TRBD1 for D (5 bases). The germline V gene encodes CDR1 MNHNY and CDR2 SVGAGI (reference sequence). Trimming took 8 bases from V and 6 from J, leaving 13 bases between them. The CDR3 contains 13 residues. The CDR3 coding sequence is TGTGCCAGCGCCCGGGGCTGGGATGAAAAACTGTTTTTT. Its translation: CASARGWDEKLFF.

The chain employs TRBV9 and TRBJ2-7, with unresolved D. V shed 0 bases and J shed 2 bases, with 9 bases lying between them. Germline V lookup: CDR1 SGDLS, CDR2 YYNGEE. This CDR3 comprises 14 residues. The CDR3 DNA follows: TGTGCCAGCAGCGTAGGCGGCAGCCCCTACGAGCAGTACTTC. Amino acid sequence: CASSVGGSPYEQYF.

The chain carries TRBV19 and TRBJ2-2; no firm D call. Trimming shortened V by 0 bases and J by 4 bases, and 12 bases separated the two germline ends. The CDR3 consists of 16 residues. In germline, CDR1 is LNHDA, CDR2 SQIVND (reference sequence). The CDR3 nucleotides read TGTGCCAGTAGTATAGACCCCCCTGGAATCACCGGGGAGCTGTTTTTT. Encoded protein: CASSIDPPGITGELFF. The whole variable domain, filled in from reference TRBV19 and TRBJ2-2, reads DGGITQSPKYLFRKEGQNVTLSCEQNLNHDAMYWYRQDPGQGLRLIYYSQIVNDFQKGDIAEGYSVSREKKESFPLTVTSAQKNPTAFYLCASSIDPPGITGELFFGEGSRLTVL.

The genes are TRBV29-1 and TRBJ1-1; D ambiguous. The CDR3 loop spans 12 amino acids. The germline V gene encodes CDR1 SQVTM and CDR2 ANQGSEA. V was cut by 1 base and J by 7 bases, with 10 bases left in between. CDR3: CSVEVSGSEAFF. The CDR3 DNA follows: TGCAGCGTTGAAGTATCCGGCAGTGAAGCTTTCTTT.

The chain carries TRBV2 and TRBJ2-5, with 8 nucleotides matching TRBD2. V was clipped by 2 bases and J by 14 bases; unmatched bases: 13. Looked up from germline, CDR1 is SNHLY and CDR2 is FYNNEI. The CDR3 loop spans 14 amino acids. CDR3 sequence: CASSESRVAGMHYF. The DNA of the CDR3 is TGTGCCAGCAGTGAATCTAGGGTAGCGGGAATGCATTACTTC.

The chain combines TRBV4-3 with TRBJ2-3; 10 bases map to TRBD2. Per the germline V gene, CDR1 is LGHNA and CDR2 is YSLEER. V gave up 5 bases and J gave up 1 base; unmatched junction bases: 3. This CDR3 contains 15 residues. CDR3 nucleotide sequence: TGCGCCAGCAGCGCCACTAGCGGGGGCACAGATACGCAGTATTTT. It codes for CASSATSGGTDTQYF.

The chain combines TRBV20-1 with TRBJ1-1; D unclear. This CDR3 is 11 amino acids long. Deletions cut 3 bases from V and 1 base from J, with 3 bases between. Germline V gives CDR1 DFQATT, CDR2 SNEGSKA (reference sequence). DNA of the CDR3: TGCAGTGCTAGGGGGAACACTGAAGCTTTCTTT. Its translation: CSARGNTEAFF.

This chain connects TRBV30 to TRBJ1-4, with a tentative D call TRBD1 (6 bases). The CDR3 runs 14 residues. Germline V gene lookup returns CDR1 GTSNPN and CDR2 SVGIG (reference sequence). The V and J ends lost 2 bases and 10 bases respectively, with 17 bases between them. CDR3 protein: CAWSKGDTDGKLFF. The CDR3 nucleotides read TGTGCCTGGAGTAAGGGGGACACTGATGGAAAACTGTTTTTT.

This clone turned up a few times. The chain employs TRBV30 and TRBJ1-6; D call uncertain. The CDR3 totals 17 residues. V dropped 4 bases and J dropped 0 bases, with 16 bases sitting between them. The germline V gene has CDR1 GTSNPN and CDR2 SVGIG (reference sequence). CDR3 sequence: CAWTTYRASSYNSPLHF. The CDR3 bases are TGTGCCTGGACAACCTATCGGGCGAGCTCCTATAATTCACCCCTCCACTTT.

This clone showed up just once. The chain recombines TRBV7-2 with TRBJ2-3, with 9 positions matching TRBD2. The V and J ends lost 6 bases and 2 bases, in that order; junction bases with no gene match: 15. The CDR3 runs to 18 residues. Germline V gene sequence: CDR1 SGHTA, CDR2 FQGNSA. CDR3 sequence: CASSPGWASGAATDTQYF. The DNA for the CDR3 is TGTGCCAGCAGTCCAGGGTGGGCTAGCGGGGCCGCCACAGATACGCAGTATTTT.

The rearrangement joins TRBV7-2 to TRBJ1-4, with a possible D match to TRBD1 (6 bases). Trimming removed 5 bases at V and 2 bases at J, with 15 bases between. Looked up from germline, CDR1 is SGHTA and CDR2 is FQGNSA. The CDR3 is 16 amino acids. The CDR3 sequence is CASSPQLGATNEKLFF. CDR3 nucleotide sequence: TGTGCCAGCAGCCCCCAATTGGGGGCGACTAATGAAAAACTGTTTTTT.

J is TRBJ2-1 and V is TRBV7-6, with 9 bases aligning to TRBD1. This CDR3 comprises 16 residues. Germline values: CDR1 SGHVS, CDR2 FNYEAQ. V was clipped by 5 bases and J by 7 bases; unmatched bases: 12. Written as DNA, the CDR3 is TGTGCCAGCAGCCAAGTCCCGGGACAGGGTGGGAATGAGCAGTTCTTC. This codes for CASSQVPGQGGNEQFF.

The rearrangement links TRBV7-3 to TRBJ1-6, with a possible D match to TRBD1 (5 bases). Trimming stripped 3 bases from V and 5 bases from J, with 8 bases between. Germline V gene data show CDR1 as SGHTA and CDR2 as FQGTGA. The length of the CDR3 is 14 residues. CDR3 in DNA: TGTGCCAGCAGCTTTGGAGGGGATAATTCACCCCTCCACTTT. Its protein product is CASSFGGDNSPLHF.

This clone occurred once. The V gene is TRBV27, the J gene TRBJ1-6; 8 positions agree with TRBD1. V lost 4 bases to trimming and J lost 8 bases; unmatched junction nucleotides: 7. The CDR3 totals 15 residues. Per the germline V gene, CDR1 is MNHEY and CDR2 is SMNVEV (reference sequence). The CDR3 sequence: CASSYRQGSYSPLHF. The CDR3 DNA reads TGTGCCAGCAGTTACCGACAGGGGAGTTATTCACCCCTCCACTTT.

This clone was found once. The chain employs TRBV6-5 and TRBJ1-1; D is ambiguous. Trimming took off 6 bases at V and 3 bases at J, with 11 bases between the two ends. Germline V gives CDR1 MNHEY, CDR2 SVGAGI. This CDR3 comprises 13 residues. As DNA, the CDR3 is TGTGCCAGCAGGCACGGGCCACACACTGAAGCTTTCTTT. It codes for CASRHGPHTEAFF.

This clone was counted between two and nine times. The CDR3 reads CAHPGEKYF. CDR3 nucleotides: TGCGCCCACCCAGGAGAGAAGTATTTT. The V and J genes are TRBV4-3 and TRBJ2-3; D gene ambiguous. Looked up from germline, CDR1 is LGHNA and CDR2 is YSLEER. V lost 11 bases to trimming and J lost 13 bases, with 13 bases between them. This CDR3 contains 9 residues.